The rows below give T cell receptor beta chains drawn from one sample of a study of radiotherapy plus CTLA-4 blockade in lung cancer. Profiled with immunoSEQ multiplex PCR; TCRdb holds only in-frame clones, not every one. This sample has roughly 110,000 clones; roughly 86% occur once, and the top ten carry 3% to 4%. The sequencing used peripheral blood, collected from a patient treated with radiotherapy plus ipilimumab. These receptors all stem from a human donor with non-small cell lung cancer that progressed on radiotherapy plus ipilimumab. Some clones in this sample may be carry-over from other donors' samples. The CDR3 runs from the conserved cysteine through the conserved F or W. The order of the fields is D gene, J gene, clone size, V gene, CDR3 DNA, CDR3 protein. D genes are given only for firm matches. The size of a clone is reported for some rows only, either as once, few or many, or as a class for expanded clones.

d_gene: NA
j_gene: TRBJ2-1
abundance: NA
v_gene: TRBV28
CDR3nt: TGTGCCGCCCTCAGGGGGGATCTCAATGAGCAGTTCTTC
CDR3aa: CAALRGDLNEQFF

d_gene: NA
j_gene: TRBJ1-1
abundance: NA
v_gene: TRBV29-1
CDR3nt: TGCAGCGTTTCATGGGAGAGGAATACTGAAGCTTTCTTT
CDR3aa: CSVSWERNTEAFF

d_gene: TRBD1
j_gene: TRBJ1-2
abundance: NA
v_gene: TRBV27
CDR3nt: TGTGCCAGCAGTCCCAGACAGGGGAGCACCTTC
CDR3aa: CASSPRQGSTF

d_gene: NA
j_gene: TRBJ2-3
abundance: NA
v_gene: TRBV7-9
CDR3nt: TGTGCCAGCAGCTTCGGGAATAGGGAACTAGCTCTCGATACGCAGTATTTT
CDR3aa: CASSFGNRELALDTQYF

d_gene: NA
j_gene: TRBJ2-5
abundance: NA
v_gene: TRBV6-6
CDR3nt: TGTGCCAGCGGACCGGACAGTCTTCGGATCCAGTACTTC
CDR3aa: CASGPDSLRIQYF

d_gene: NA
j_gene: TRBJ2-7
abundance: NA
v_gene: TRBV11-3
CDR3nt: TGTGCCAGCAGCTTTAACAGGGTGGGCGAGCAGTACTTC
CDR3aa: CASSFNRVGEQYF

d_gene: NA
j_gene: TRBJ1-5
abundance: NA
v_gene: TRBV27
CDR3nt: TGTGCCAGCAGTTTACGCCTGGGAGATCAGCCCCAGCATTTT
CDR3aa: CASSLRLGDQPQHF

d_gene: NA
j_gene: TRBJ1-2
abundance: few
v_gene: TRBV19
CDR3nt: TGTGCCAGTAGTATGCGAGGAGGGGATGGCTACACCTTC
CDR3aa: CASSMRGGDGYTF

d_gene: NA
j_gene: TRBJ1-1
abundance: NA
v_gene: TRBV5-1
CDR3nt: TGCGCCAGCAGCTTGGACCCTACGGGAAACACTGAAGCTTTCTTT
CDR3aa: CASSLDPTGNTEAFF

d_gene: NA
j_gene: TRBJ2-7
abundance: NA
v_gene: TRBV7-2
CDR3nt: TGTGCCAGCAGCTCCGCCAGGTACAGTCACTACGAGCAGTACTTC
CDR3aa: CASSSARYSHYEQYF

d_gene: NA
j_gene: TRBJ2-5
abundance: NA
v_gene: TRBV2
CDR3nt: TGTGCCAGCAGTGGACGGGTGTGGACCCCTCCGGAGACCCAGTACTTC
CDR3aa: CASSGRVWTPPETQYF

d_gene: TRBD1
j_gene: TRBJ2-7
abundance: NA
v_gene: TRBV4-1
CDR3nt: TGCGCCAGCAGCGGTGGACAGGGGGCTTCCTACGAGCAGTACTTC
CDR3aa: CASSGGQGASYEQYF